This TCR beta chain is from a study of blood T cell repertoires in COVID-19. Across the whole study: The United States, Italy and Spain provided the acute and convalescent COVID-19 samples. PBMCs, B-cell-depleted T cells, or T cells provided the cDNA or gDNA that made up the material.

V was pared by 4 bases and J by 11 bases, with 11 bases between. This CDR3 is built from 11 residues. The germline V gene has CDR1 SEHNR and CDR2 FQNEAQ (reference sequence). Cohort allocation depended upon clinical history that participants reported. The authors' processing: Quantification of nucleated cells was approximated via reference gene primer amplification. Sequencing was performed with immunoSEQ multiplex PCR; in TCRdb, only in-frame clones are kept and a portion is missing. The V and J calls and clone size are taken from that table; D and trimming were inferred from the DNA. The data contain some 320,000 clones, 90% to 95% of them seen just once; the ten biggest clones take up roughly 3.6%.

Specimen: PBMCs or T cells enriched from blood (not recorded which). The chain employs TRBV7-9 and TRBJ1-1, with D tentatively TRBD1 (6 bases). The origin of this receptor is a woman aged 25 to 39 who had been exposed to COVID-19. Here the CDR3 reads CASSSTGQAFF. The CDR3 bases are TGTGCCAGCAGCTCGACAGGTCAGGCTTTCTTT.